The clone carrying this T cell receptor (beta chain) turned up a few times. Its target is not known. This record comes from a study of T cell repertoires in cytomegalovirus infection. Study at large: CMV infection plus the matching HLA type was flagged by public TCR beta signatures. General study points: The ex vivo response showed dominance by HLA-C-restricted CMV-specific TCR beta clonotypes.

TCRdb called the reads again in MiXCR, with one record for every CDR3 protein. The table has 120,000 to 150,000 distinct CDR3 sequences, about 6.5% seen once. CDR3 length equals 15 residues. Looked up from germline, CDR1 is SGHTA and CDR2 is FQGTGA. The J segment lost 6 bases and the V segment lost 1 base, leaving 6 bases of the junction unmatched. J is TRBJ2-3 and V is TRBV7-3; 8 bases line up with TRBD2. The sequencing sample was made of PBMCs. The clonotype was recovered from a human donor in good health (CMV status not recorded). Some clones in this sample may be carry-over from other donors' samples. DNA of the CDR3: TGTGCCAGCAGCTTAAATCCGGGGGGGACGGATACGCAGTATTTT. As protein: CASSLNPGGTDTQYF.